The TCR beta chain under discussion was sequenced for a study of CD8 T cells in Susac syndrome. It was with random hexamers that roughly 0.5 to 1 ug RNA was reverse transcribed. immunoSEQ multiplex PCR amplified TCR beta CDR3 across 54 Vbeta, 13 Jbeta. TCRdb called the immunoSEQ multiplex PCR reads again in MiXCR, with one record for every CDR3 protein. The sample shows about 90,000 distinct CDR3 sequences, approximately 96% of them seen only once. This CDR3 has 15 amino acids. The V gene's germline CDR1 is SEHNR and CDR2 FQNEAQ (reference sequence). V dropped 1 base and J dropped 6 bases, with 15 bases sitting between them.

The rearrangement joins TRBV7-9 to TRBJ1-2; D uncertain. The TCR comes from a human donor with Susac syndrome. The sequenced sample was CD8+ T cells from PBMCs. CDR3 sequence: CASSLDGPYLHGYTF. In nucleotides, the CDR3 is TGTGCCAGCAGCTTAGACGGCCCCTATTTGCATGGCTACACCTTC.